The clone carrying this TCR beta chain has at least ten counts. Its antigen is as yet unknown. This record comes from a study of T-cell reconstitution after alpha-beta-depleted transplantation in children. The study's findings and limits: Two months or so post-transplant, alpha-beta T cells reportedly derived from several hundred expanded graft clones. Once a year had passed after transplant, T-cell counts and diversity came mostly from newly produced T cells.

The CDR3 has 15 amino acids. Germline CDR1 reads MDHEN; CDR2 reads SYDVKM. V shed 4 bases and J shed 5 bases, with 17 bases lying between them. The authors prepared the TCRbeta library with unique molecular identifiers. TCRdb analysed the PCR reads with MiXCR anew, one entry per CDR3 protein. The repertoire holds about 290,000 distinct CDR3 sequences, with 10% as singletons. This clonotype was sampled from a boy under two years old with acute myeloid leukemia, due to receive a stem cell transplant. The chain combines TRBV28 with TRBJ2-5; a possible D gene is TRBD1 (6 bases). Sample: PBMCs, taken before TCRalphabeta/CD19-depleted stem cell transplant. The CDR3 nucleotides read TGTGCCAGCAGTTCAACCGGGACATTTGGTGAGACCCAGTACTTC. Translating it yields CASSSTGTFGETQYF.